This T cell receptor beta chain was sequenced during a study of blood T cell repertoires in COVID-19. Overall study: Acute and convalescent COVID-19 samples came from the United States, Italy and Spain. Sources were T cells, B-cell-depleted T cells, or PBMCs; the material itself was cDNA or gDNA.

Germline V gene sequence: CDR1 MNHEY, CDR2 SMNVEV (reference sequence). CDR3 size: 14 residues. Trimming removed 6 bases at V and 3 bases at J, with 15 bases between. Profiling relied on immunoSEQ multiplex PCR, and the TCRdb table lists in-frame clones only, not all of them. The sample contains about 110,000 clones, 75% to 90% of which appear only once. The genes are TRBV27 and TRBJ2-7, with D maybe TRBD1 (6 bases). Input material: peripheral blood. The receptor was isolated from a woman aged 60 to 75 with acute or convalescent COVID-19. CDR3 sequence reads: CASRPRTASYEQYF. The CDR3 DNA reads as TGTGCCAGCAGACCCAGGACAGCTAGCTACGAGCAGTACTTC.